These 9 T cell receptor beta chains were all obtained from the same sample, sequenced in a study of response to subunit inactivated influenza vaccine. TCRdb re-analysed the RT-PCR reads in MiXCR, keeping a single row per CDR3 protein. This table holds some 640,000 distinct CDR3 sequences, roughly 14% found once. This material consisted of PBMCs from blood, taken 14 days before vaccination. The origin of the receptors is a man in his forties or fifties who received an inactivated influenza vaccine.

This clonotype was counted between two and nine times. This chain joins TRBV5-1 and TRBJ1-1; no clear D. Per the germline V gene, CDR1 is SGHRS and CDR2 is YFSETQ. V dropped 0 bases and J dropped 5 bases, with 8 bases sitting between them. This CDR3 is 13 amino acids long. In DNA, the CDR3 is TGCGCCAGCAGCTTGGCCGAACTGACTGAAGCTTTCTTT. Its protein is CASSLAELTEAFF.

There are a few counts of this clonotype. V usage is TRBV6-5 and J usage is TRBJ2-5; TRBD1 agrees at 9 bases. The CDR3 extends over 12 amino acids. J gave up 5 bases and V 8 bases, and 3 bases lay outside the gene matches. Germline assignment: CDR1 MNHEY and CDR2 SVGAGI. In DNA form, the CDR3 reads TGTGCCAGCGTCGGGACAGGGGAGACCCAGTACTTC. Amino acid sequence: CASVGTGETQYF.

The chain recombines TRBV4-2 with TRBJ2-1; TRBD2 matches at 9 bases. Trimming removed 4 bases from V and 6 bases from J; junction bases left unmatched: 7. From germline, CDR1 is LGHNA and CDR2 YNFKEQ. The length of the CDR3 is 15 residues. CDR3 nucleotides: TGTGCCAGCAGCCCCGCCGGGACTAGCCTCAATGAGCAGTTCTTC. Translating gives CASSPAGTSLNEQFF.

This clonotype was seen only a few times. The V and J genes are TRBV29-1 and TRBJ2-7; D possibly corresponds to TRBD1 (5 bases). The CDR3 loop spans 13 amino acids. The germline CDR1 and CDR2 sequences are SQVTM and ANQGSEA. Trimming took 6 bases from V and 1 from J, leaving 13 bases between them. This CDR3 reads CSVLEGVSYEQYF. CDR3 in DNA: TGCAGCGTGTTGGAAGGGGTTTCCTACGAGCAGTACTTC.

This clonotype showed up just a few times. This sequence joins TRBV5-1 and TRBJ2-1; 8 positions match TRBD1. Germline V gene lookup returns CDR1 SGHRS and CDR2 YFSETQ. With 1 base clipped from V and 10 bases from J, the junction kept 13 bases outside the gene matches. This CDR3 comprises 16 residues. CDR3 sequence: CASSLWRQGAVGEQFF. The CDR3 bases are TGCGCCAGCAGCTTGTGGCGGCAGGGGGCCGTCGGGGAGCAGTTCTTC.

This clonotype has just a few counts. The chain recombines TRBV7-2 with TRBJ2-5; 10 bases align to TRBD2. In germline, CDR1 is SGHTA, CDR2 FQGNSA. There are 14 residues in the CDR3. Losses at the gene ends were 5 bases for V and 7 bases for J; bases not matched to a gene: 7. The CDR3 loop is CASSPSRTSGTQYF. DNA for the CDR3: TGTGCCAGCAGCCCCTCCCGGACTAGCGGGACCCAGTACTTC.

The V call is TRBV7-9, the J call TRBJ2-2; TRBD2 matches 7 bases. Germline V gene data show CDR1 as SEHNR and CDR2 as FQNEAQ (reference sequence). The CDR3 spans 15 residues. Germline trimming cut 5 bases from V and 6 bases from J; bases unmatched to any gene: 9. Here the CDR3 DNA reads TGTGCCAGCAGCCGGGACTACCATAGGTCCGGGGAGCTGTTTTTT. It is translated as CASSRDYHRSGELFF.

The chain carries TRBV7-6 and TRBJ2-7; D may be TRBD1 (6 bases). The germline CDR1 and CDR2 sequences are SGHVS and FNYEAQ. The CDR3 has 15 amino acids. With 4 bases removed from V and 2 bases from J, the gap between germline ends came to 15 bases. DNA for the CDR3: TGTGCCAGCAGCTCTAGTGTAGGGACAACCTACGAGCAGTACTTC. Translating it yields CASSSSVGTTYEQYF.

This clonotype was counted a few times. The J gene is TRBJ2-1, the V gene TRBV5-8; 10 positions match TRBD1. The CDR3 spans 16 residues. Germline V gene data show CDR1 as SGHTS and CDR2 as YDEGEE. V gave up 4 bases and J gave up 5 bases; unmatched junction bases: 9. The CDR3 spells CASSHRWGQGNNEQFF. The CDR3 bases are TGTGCCAGCAGCCACAGGTGGGGACAGGGGAACAATGAGCAGTTCTTC.